Below are 31 T cell receptor beta chains sequenced from a single sample in a study of neurological immune-mediated disorders (dated by TCRdb to between 2018 and 2021). The library relied on 5' RACE. The data were produced on an Illumina HiSeq 2500. The public sequencing data were trimmed at Q25 with fastp and processed into clonotypes with MiXCR by TCRdb, which kept only in-frame beta chains. Rows matching on CDR3 protein sequence are summarized as one entry with the most common DNA and genes. The sample data list around 61,000 distinct CDR3 sequences, and roughly 5.6% of these were observed just once. 5.6% of the sample is taken by the ten largest. The source material was PBMCs. The receptor source for this set is a human donor with multiple sclerosis. The donor label of this sample is uncertain.

This clonotype was seen ten or more times. V usage is TRBV5-1 and J usage is TRBJ2-2; 7 bases align to TRBD1. V lost 2 bases and J lost 4; bases outside the gene matches: 5. Germline CDR1 reads SGHRS; CDR2 reads YFSETQ. CDR3 size: 15 residues. CDR3 region: CASSFTGVPTGELFF. The CDR3 region has the DNA TGCGCCAGCAGCTTTACAGGGGTCCCCACCGGGGAGCTGTTTTTT.

In this sample, this clonotype turned up many times. This rearrangement joins TRBV10-3 to TRBJ2-1; possibly TRBD2 for D (6 bases). This CDR3 spans 14 amino acids. V was trimmed by 0 bases and J by 6 bases, leaving 9 bases between them. From germline, CDR1 is ENHRY and CDR2 SYGVKD. CDR3 DNA sequence: TGTGCCATCAGTGAGTCGATAGCGGCCAATGAGCAGTTCTTC. It translates to CAISESIAANEQFF.

This clonotype was seen at least ten times. V is TRBV7-9 and J is TRBJ1-1; 10 nucleotides align to TRBD1. Trimming took 3 bases from V and 4 from J; bases not matched to a gene: 11. Germline loops: CDR1 SEHNR, CDR2 FQNEAQ (reference sequence). The CDR3 sequence is 17 residues long. The DNA for the CDR3 is TGTGCCAGCAGCTTGACCCGCATGGACAGGGGGGGCACTGAAGCTTTCTTT. It codes for CASSLTRMDRGGTEAFF.

This clonotype occurred many times. The chain joins TRBV5-1 to TRBJ2-3; D uncertain. CDR1 is SGHRS, CDR2 YFSETQ, per germline. The CDR3 loop spans 15 amino acids. Trimming removed 0 bases at V and 0 bases at J, with 8 bases between. The CDR3 bases are TGCGCCAGCAGCTTGGGACACTCAAGCACAGATACGCAGTATTTT. It yields the protein CASSLGHSSTDTQYF.

Ten or more counts support this clonotype. V is TRBV5-1 and J is TRBJ2-1, with 8 bases aligning to TRBD2. The germline V gene encodes CDR1 SGHRS and CDR2 YFSETQ. This CDR3 has 15 amino acids. Trimming took 4 bases from V and 3 from J; bases not matched to a gene: 6. CDR3 DNA: TGCGCCAGCAGCGCGACTAGCGCTTTCTACAATGAGCAGTTCTTC. Its protein is CASSATSAFYNEQFF.

This clonotype was detected many times. The rearrangement links TRBV5-1 to TRBJ1-1; the match to TRBD1 covers 7 bases. V shed 5 bases and J 3 bases; nucleotides not matched to a gene: 7. The CDR3 has 14 residues. From germline, CDR1 is SGHRS and CDR2 YFSETQ. The DNA for the CDR3 is TGCGCCAGCAGACAGACAGGGCACGACACTGAAGCTTTCTTT. It translates to CASRQTGHDTEAFF.

This clonotype was found many times. This rearrangement joins TRBV5-1 to TRBJ1-1; a weak D match, TRBD1 (5 bases). The germline gives CDR1 SGHRS, CDR2 YFSETQ. Between the trimmed V and J ends, which lost 4 bases and 4 bases, there was a span of 17 bases. The CDR3 extends over 15 amino acids. CDR3 in DNA: TGCGCCAGCAGCCCGGTGGCAACAGGTACCACTGAAGCTTTCTTT. As protein: CASSPVATGTTEAFF.

This clonotype was seen at least ten times. The rearrangement joins TRBV5-1 to TRBJ2-5, with 10 nucleotides matching TRBD2. The V segment lost 4 bases and the J segment 5 bases; nucleotides outside the gene matches: 2. The germline V gene encodes CDR1 SGHRS and CDR2 YFSETQ. CDR3 length: 13 amino acids. CDR3 bases: TGCGCCAGCAGCAAGGGACTAGCGGAGACCCAGTACTTC. Protein product: CASSKGLAETQYF.

This clonotype came up many times. The CDR3, as DNA: TGTGCCAGCAGCTGGCAGGGGATCGCCGGGGAGCTGTTTTTT. It encodes CASSWQGIAGELFF. V usage is TRBV5-5 and J usage is TRBJ2-2; D perhaps matches TRBD1 (6 bases). V was cut by 3 bases and J by 6 bases, with 12 bases left in between. The CDR3 consists of 14 residues. CDR1 SGHKS and CDR2 YYEKEE come from the germline V gene (reference sequence).

This clonotype was counted many times. This rearrangement joins TRBV24-1 to TRBJ1-2; the D gene is possibly TRBD1 (5 bases). V was pared by 1 base and J by 6 bases, with 11 bases between. The V gene's germline CDR1 is KGHDR and CDR2 SFDVKD. The CDR3 length is 14 residues. The CDR3 sequence: CATSDFWGNDGYTF. CDR3 bases: TGTGCCACCAGTGATTTTTGGGGGAATGATGGCTACACCTTC.

This clonotype was seen repeatedly, ten times or more. The V gene is TRBV20-1, the J gene TRBJ1-4; D unclear. Trimming pared 0 bases from V and 8 bases from J, leaving 7 bases between. There are 12 residues in the CDR3. CDR1 DFQATT and CDR2 SNEGSKA come from the germline V gene (reference sequence). CDR3 sequence (DNA): TGCAGTGCTAGAGATATGGGCGAAAAACTGTTTTTT. Protein: CSARDMGEKLFF.

About this clonotype: A much larger clone lies one base from this, so it may be a read error. This chain connects TRBV11-1 to TRBJ2-7; D is perhaps TRBD1 or TRBD2 (5 bases each). Germline CDR1 and CDR2: SGHAT and FQDESV (reference sequence). V shed 6 bases and J shed 2 bases, with 23 bases lying between them. The CDR3 totals 17 residues. CDR3 protein: CASSLSYGAELAYEQYF. As DNA, the CDR3 is TGTGCCAGCAGTTTATCCTACGGGGCAGAGCTAGCCTACGAGCAGTACTTC.

In its sample, this clonotype was seen many times. This sequence joins TRBV5-6 and TRBJ1-2; 10 bases line up with TRBD1. With V trimmed by 4 bases and J by 5 bases, 20 bases remained unmatched. The CDR3 runs 19 residues. The V gene's germline CDR1 is SGHDT and CDR2 YYEEEE. CDR3 in DNA: TGTGCCAGCAGCGGTGGCATAGGGACAGGGGCCCCAAGTTGGTATGGCTACACCTTC. Protein: CASSGGIGTGAPSWYGYTF.

There are many counts of this clonotype. The rearrangement joins TRBV2 to TRBJ2-5; TRBD2 is a possible D gene (6 bases). The CDR3 covers 14 residues. Trimming left V 3 bases short and J 3 bases short, with 11 bases between. Germline CDR1 reads SNHLY; CDR2 reads FYNNEI. CDR3 loop: CASSDQLAEETQYF. The CDR3 nucleotides read TGTGCCAGCAGTGACCAACTAGCCGAAGAGACCCAGTACTTC.

In its sample, this clonotype was seen many times. This rearrangement joins TRBV5-1 to TRBJ2-1, with 8 bases identical to TRBD1. The CDR3 is 16 amino acids. Germline V CDR1 and CDR2: SGHRS, YFSETQ. The ends lost 2 bases at V and 2 bases at J; junction bases unmatched: 6. The DNA of the CDR3 is TGCGCCAGCAGCTTAACAGGGGGAGTCACCTACAATGAGCAGTTCTTC. It encodes CASSLTGGVTYNEQFF.

This clonotype was found many times. J is TRBJ2-7 and V is TRBV4-1; D possibly corresponds to TRBD2 (7 bases). The CDR3 has 16 amino acids. V lost 3 bases and J lost 0, with 15 bases in between. From germline, CDR1 is MGHRA and CDR2 YSYEKL. The chain's CDR3 is CASSHPGRGYSYEQYF. Written as DNA, the CDR3 is TGCGCCAGCAGCCACCCGGGGAGGGGGTACTCCTACGAGCAGTACTTC.

This clonotype was detected many times. The V call is TRBV20-1, the J call TRBJ1-1, with TRBD1 as a possible D gene (6 bases). V lost 6 bases to trimming and J lost 4 bases, with 15 bases between them. CDR3 size: 13 residues. Germline V gene lookup returns CDR1 DFQATT and CDR2 SNEGSKA (reference sequence). The CDR3 loop is CSAPNREGTEAFF. As DNA, the CDR3 is TGCAGTGCCCCGAACAGGGAAGGCACTGAAGCTTTCTTT.

Many counts were recorded for this clonotype. This chain uses TRBV5-1 with TRBJ1-6, with D maybe TRBD1 (5 bases). Germline CDR1 SGHRS, CDR2 YFSETQ. V shed 3 bases and J shed 7 bases, with 11 bases lying between them. The CDR3 loop spans 14 amino acids. DNA for the CDR3: TGCGCCAGCAGCTACCGGGACGGGAATTCACCCCTCCACTTT. The encoded protein is CASSYRDGNSPLHF.

The sample holds many counts of this clonotype. The chain is built from TRBV20-1 and TRBJ2-7; D might be TRBD1 (6 bases). The CDR3 loop spans 13 amino acids. V lost 1 base, J lost 4 bases, and 11 bases lay in between. Germline-derived CDR1 and CDR2 are DFQATT and SNEGSKA (reference sequence). The CDR3 sequence: CSARGWQGYEQYF. CDR3 bases: TGCAGTGCTAGAGGGTGGCAGGGGTACGAGCAGTACTTC.

Ten or more counts support this clonotype. This chain connects TRBV5-1 to TRBJ2-3; no definite D call. The germline V gene has CDR1 SGHRS and CDR2 YFSETQ. CDR3 length equals 15 residues. Deletions cut 8 bases from V and 1 base from J, with 17 bases between. CDR3 region: CASKIGPRGTDTQYF. Here the CDR3 DNA reads TGCGCCAGTAAGATAGGCCCAAGGGGCACAGATACGCAGTATTTT.

This clonotype was counted many times. The genes are TRBV20-1 and TRBJ1-4; a possible D gene is TRBD1 (5 bases). The V gene's germline CDR1 is DFQATT and CDR2 SNEGSKA (reference sequence). Deletions cut 1 base from V and 12 bases from J, with 12 bases between. CDR3 length: 12 amino acids. CDR3 residues: CSARVQAGELFF. As DNA, the CDR3 is TGCAGTGCTAGAGTACAGGCGGGCGAACTGTTTTTT.

The table lists this clonotype with many counts. The chain uses TRBV11-2 and TRBJ1-6; 9 nucleotides agree with TRBD1. In germline, CDR1 is SGHAT, CDR2 FQNNGV. V trimming: 1 base; J trimming: 9 bases; junction bases outside the gene matches: 7. This CDR3 has 16 residues. The CDR3: CASSLVIGTGRSPLHF. The CDR3, as DNA: TGTGCCAGCAGCTTAGTTATCGGGACAGGGCGTTCACCCCTCCACTTT.

This clonotype was detected many times. The V and J genes are TRBV5-1 and TRBJ2-1, with 8 positions matching TRBD1. CDR1 is SGHRS, CDR2 YFSETQ, per germline. This CDR3 spans 16 amino acids. V was pared by 3 bases and J by 4 bases, with 9 bases of the junction left unmatched. The CDR3 here is CASSYGSRGPYNEQFF. Here the CDR3 DNA reads TGCGCCAGCAGCTACGGTAGCAGGGGGCCGTACAATGAGCAGTTCTTC.

This clonotype occurred many times. The chain recombines TRBV27 with TRBJ1-1; possible D gene TRBD1, 5 bases. The CDR3 contains 13 residues. Germline-derived CDR1 and CDR2 are MNHEY and SMNVEV (reference sequence). V dropped 6 bases and J dropped 3 bases, with 11 bases sitting between them. As DNA, the CDR3 is TGTGCCAGCAGCCGGGGACGGTACACTGAAGCTTTCTTT. Translated, it gives CASSRGRYTEAFF.

This clonotype was found many times. The chain recombines TRBV3-1 with TRBJ2-2, with 8 bases identical to TRBD2. The CDR3 contains 18 residues. With 4 bases clipped from V and 1 base from J, the junction kept 11 bases outside the gene matches. Germline CDR1 reads LGHDT; CDR2 reads YNNKEL (reference sequence). The CDR3 spells CASSRDPRTSRNTGELFF. The DNA for the CDR3 is TGTGCCAGCAGCCGCGACCCTCGGACTAGCCGGAACACCGGGGAGCTGTTTTTT.

This clonotype was picked up many times. This chain connects TRBV2 to TRBJ1-2; D call uncertain. Germline lookup yields CDR1 SNHLY and CDR2 FYNNEI. CDR3 length: 13 amino acids. V was clipped by 3 bases and J by 4 bases, with 9 bases between them. In nucleotides, the CDR3 is TGTGCCAGCAGTGAGGGCCAGTCCTATGGCTACACCTTC. Protein: CASSEGQSYGYTF.

In this sample, this clonotype turned up many times. The chain links TRBV18 to TRBJ1-2; tentative D call: TRBD1 (5 bases). V was clipped by 4 bases and J by 8 bases, with 14 bases between them. Germline CDR1 and CDR2: KGHSH and LQKENI. CDR3 length: 13 residues. The CDR3 DNA reads as TGTGCCAGCTCACGGAGGGACCATAGAGGCTACACCTTC. Protein: CASSRRDHRGYTF.

In its sample, this clonotype was seen many times. This chain links TRBV5-1 with TRBJ2-3; a weak D match, TRBD1 (6 bases). The V gene's germline CDR1 is SGHRS and CDR2 YFSETQ. Trimming pared 0 bases from V and 3 bases from J, leaving 11 bases between. This CDR3 is built from 15 residues. CDR3 nucleotide sequence: TGCGCCAGCAGCTTGGTGGGACACCTAACAGATACGCAGTATTTT. It is translated as CASSLVGHLTDTQYF.

This clonotype was found many times. This rearrangement joins TRBV6-4 to TRBJ1-1, with D uncertain. The ends were cut back, 5 bases at V and 1 base at J, with 8 bases in the middle. The CDR3 is 13 amino acids. CDR1 is MRHNA, CDR2 SNTAGT, per germline. The CDR3 region has the DNA TGTGCCAGCAGTCTGGCCGAGAACACTGAAGCTTTCTTT. This sequence encodes CASSLAENTEAFF.

This clonotype showed up many times. The chain uses TRBV12-3 or TRBV12-4 and TRBJ1-1, with a possible D match to TRBD1 (6 bases). The CDR3 runs 15 residues. V gave up 3 bases and J gave up 8 bases, with 19 bases separating them. The CDR3 sequence: CASSFPGAYSGEAFF. The DNA of the CDR3 is TGTGCCAGCAGTTTCCCAGGGGCCTATTCAGGGGAAGCTTTCTTT.

This clonotype was seen many times. The chain joins TRBV4-2 to TRBJ2-1, with a possible D match to TRBD1 (6 bases). Trimming took off 3 bases at V and 6 bases at J, with 15 bases between the two ends. The germline CDR1 and CDR2 sequences are LGHNA and YNFKEQ. The CDR3 sequence is 15 residues long. The CDR3 DNA reads TGTGCCAGCAGCCATGATACAGGGATTCGCAATGAGCAGTTCTTC. Its translation is CASSHDTGIRNEQFF.